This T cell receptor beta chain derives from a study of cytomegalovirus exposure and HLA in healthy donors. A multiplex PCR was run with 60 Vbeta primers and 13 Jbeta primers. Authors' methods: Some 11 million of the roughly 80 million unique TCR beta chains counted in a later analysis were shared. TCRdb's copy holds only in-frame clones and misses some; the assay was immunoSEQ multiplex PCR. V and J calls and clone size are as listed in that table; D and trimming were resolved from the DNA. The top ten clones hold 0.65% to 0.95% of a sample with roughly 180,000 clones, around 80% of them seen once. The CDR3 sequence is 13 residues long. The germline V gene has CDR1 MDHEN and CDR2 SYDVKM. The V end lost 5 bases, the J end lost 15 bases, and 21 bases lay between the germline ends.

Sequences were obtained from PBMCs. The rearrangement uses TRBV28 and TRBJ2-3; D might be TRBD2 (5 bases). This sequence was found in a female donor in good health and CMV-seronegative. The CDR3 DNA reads TGTGCCAGCAGTCCCCCAGAGCGGTTGAGGTTCTATTTT. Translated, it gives CASSPPERLRFYF.